The T cell receptor (beta chain) under discussion was sequenced for a study of glioma-infiltrating T cells. This CDR3 contains 16 residues. Trimming left V 6 bases short and J 1 base short, with 17 bases between. The V gene's germline CDR1 is MNHEY and CDR2 SMNVEV (reference sequence). Amplification of TCR alpha and beta CDR3 regions from RNA used iRepertoire nested multiplex PCR. TCRdb itself ran the multiplex PCR reads through MiXCR, one entry per CDR3 protein. The data contain around 190,000 distinct CDR3 sequences, roughly two fifths of them singletons. This clonotype was recorded many times. The sequence derives from a human donor with low-grade glioma or glioblastoma, undergoing nonglioma brain surgery, or in good health (not recorded which). The sequencing input was glioma tissue, nonneoplastic brain tissue, or PBMCs (not recorded which). V usage is TRBV27 and J usage is TRBJ2-3; D may correspond to TRBD1 or TRBD2 (6 bases each). This chain's CDR3 is CASSLRGAGRTDTQYF. In DNA form, the CDR3 reads TGTGCCAGCAGCCTAAGGGGGGCGGGACGCACAGATACGCAGTATTTT.